Following are 17 T cell receptor beta chains from one sample sequenced in a study of vaccination effects on CD4 cells after COVID-19. TCRdb's table, derived via immunoSEQ multiplex PCR, lists solely in-frame clones and lacks some. The table has approximately 60,000 clones, about 81% seen once. These receptors are not linked to any known antigen. Having been cultured for about ten days, the cells underwent CD4+ T cell isolation. Two doses of either BNT162b2 or mRNA-1273 were given to each participant. Here the sequenced sample was CD4+ T cells from PBMCs cultured without peptide, taken after COVID-19 vaccination. These receptors were collected from a human donor who received a COVID-19 vaccine.

This chain links TRBV5-1 with TRBJ2-7; tentative D call: TRBD1 (7 bases). CDR3 size: 16 residues. Trimming left V 4 bases short and J 0 bases short, with 17 bases between. CDR1 SGHRS and CDR2 YFSETQ come from the germline V gene. The CDR3 loop is CASSTYQGGGSYEQYF. For the CDR3, the DNA is TGCGCCAGCAGCACCTATCAGGGGGGAGGCTCCTACGAGCAGTACTTC.

The V gene is TRBV19, the J gene TRBJ2-1; the D gene is possibly TRBD1 (5 bases). The germline gives CDR1 LNHDA, CDR2 SQIVND (reference sequence). The CDR3 has 15 residues. Trimming pared 4 bases from V and 2 bases from J, leaving 12 bases between. CDR3 sequence reads: CASSSTWGAYNEQFF. The CDR3 nucleotides are TGTGCCAGTAGTAGCACATGGGGCGCCTACAATGAGCAGTTCTTC.

Written as DNA, the CDR3 is TGTGCCAGCAGCCCCCCCGTCCATGCCGACGGGGAGCTGTTTTTT. It is translated as CASSPPVHADGELFF. The J gene is TRBJ2-2, the V gene TRBV12-1. TRBV12-1 is designated a pseudogene. The CDR3 runs 15 residues.

The DNA of the CDR3 is TGTGCCAGCAGCGCCGACAGTGGCTATGGCTACACCTTC. It translates to CASSADSGYGYTF. The V gene is TRBV6-4, the J gene TRBJ1-2; D possibly corresponds to TRBD1 (5 bases). This CDR3 spans 13 amino acids. Between the trimmed V and J ends, which lost 6 bases and 4 bases, there was a span of 12 bases. CDR1 and CDR2 (germline): MRHNA, SNTAGT.

This chain uses TRBV19 with TRBJ1-2, with D hard to call. Germline V gives CDR1 LNHDA, CDR2 SQIVND (reference sequence). This CDR3 has 13 residues. The V gene lost 5 bases and the J gene lost 6 bases, with 13 bases spanning the gap. CDR3 nucleotide sequence: TGTGCCAGTAGTTCTCGGTTCTCAGATGGCTACACCTTC. Its protein is CASSSRFSDGYTF.

The chain links TRBV23-1 to TRBJ2-7, with D maybe TRBD2 (5 bases). TRBV23-1 is known as an ORF, though its function is uncertain. V was cut by 8 bases and J by 5 bases, with 19 bases left in between. This CDR3 is built from 14 residues. DNA of the CDR3: TGCGCCAGCCCCTCGCCGAGGGAGTGTCACGAGCAGTACTTC. Translated: CASPSPRECHEQYF.

Only one count was recorded for this clone. V and J are TRBV30 and TRBJ1-1; D is unresolved. Germline CDR1 is GTSNPN and CDR2 is SVGIG (reference sequence). The CDR3 loop spans 10 amino acids. Trimming stripped 5 bases from V and 8 bases from J, with 9 bases between. Here the CDR3 DNA reads TGTGCCTGGGGCCGATACGAAGCTTTCTTT. This codes for CAWGRYEAFF. Variable domain in full (rest from reference TRBV30 and TRBJ1-1): SQTIHQWPATLVQPVGSPLSLECTVEGTSNPNLYWYRQAAGRGLQLLFYSVGIGQISSEVPQNLSASRPQDRQFILSSKKLLLSDSGFYLCAWGRYEAFFGQGTRLTVV.

The gene calls are TRBV19 and TRBJ2-7, with 9 positions matching TRBD1. J gave up 6 bases and V 4 bases, and 10 bases lay outside the gene matches. From germline, CDR1 is LNHDA and CDR2 SQIVND (reference sequence). CDR3 length: 15 amino acids. The CDR3 coding sequence is TGTGCCAGTAGTACGACGGGACAGGGTCGACCCGAGCAGTACTTC. Amino acids: CASSTTGQGRPEQYF.

The V and J genes are TRBV20-1 and TRBJ2-5, with D perhaps matching TRBD2 (6 bases). The CDR3 loop spans 11 amino acids. Germline CDR1 DFQATT, CDR2 SNEGSKA (reference sequence). The V and J ends lost 5 bases and 4 bases respectively, with 8 bases between them. CDR3 bases: TGCAGTGCTGGGAGGCGAGAGACCCAGTACTTC. It encodes CSAGRRETQYF.

The chain couples TRBV5-6 to TRBJ2-5; 12 bases agree with TRBD2. With 4 bases clipped from V and 5 bases from J, the junction kept 6 bases outside the gene matches. The length of the CDR3 is 15 residues. Germline lookup yields CDR1 SGHDT and CDR2 YYEEEE. The CDR3, as DNA: TGTGCCAGCAGCCGGCCTAGCGGGGGGGCGGAGACCCAGTACTTC. It codes for CASSRPSGGAETQYF.

This sequence joins TRBV7-2 and TRBJ2-1; D possibly corresponds to TRBD1 (5 bases). Trimming took off 3 bases at V and 0 bases at J, with 6 bases between the two ends. The germline CDR1 and CDR2 sequences are SGHTA and FQGNSA. CDR3 length: 14 residues. The CDR3 is CASSLTVSYNEQFF. The CDR3 DNA follows: TGTGCCAGCAGCTTGACAGTCTCCTACAATGAGCAGTTCTTC.

Details on this clone: The junction departs from the called germline gene at one end, perhaps through a read error. This sequence joins TRBV11-1 and TRBJ1-1, with TRBD1 as a possible D gene (6 bases). Germline CDR1 and CDR2: SGHAT and FQDESV (reference sequence). This CDR3 spans 13 amino acids. The CDR3 is CASTITGNAEAFF. The DNA of the CDR3 is TGTGCCAGCACCATCACAGGGAACGCTGAAGCTTTCTTT. Using reference TRBV11-1 and TRBJ1-1 for the parts outside the CDR3, the full variable domain is EAEVAQSPRYKITEKSQAVAFWCDPISGHATLYWYRQILGQGPELLVQFQDESVVDDSQLPKDRFSAERLKGVDSTLKIQPAELGDSAMYLCASTITGNAEAFFGQGTRLTVV.

This chain joins TRBV5-1 and TRBJ2-7; D might be TRBD1 or TRBD2, each matching 6 bases. CDR1 is SGHRS and CDR2 is YFSETQ in the germline V gene. The CDR3 covers 13 residues. Trimming stripped 4 bases from V and 7 bases from J, with 15 bases between. The CDR3 loop reads CASSGDGGGEQYF. The CDR3 nucleotides are TGCGCCAGCAGCGGTGACGGGGGCGGAGAGCAGTACTTC. Complete variable domain (other parts from reference TRBV5-1 and TRBJ2-7): KAGVTQTPRYLIKTRGQQVTLSCSPISGHRSVSWYQQTPGQGLQFLFEYFSETQRNKGNFPGRFSGRQFSNSRSEMNVSTLELGDSALYLCASSGDGGGEQYFGPGTRLTVT.

The V and J genes are TRBV7-9 and TRBJ2-3, with TRBD2 matching 8 bases. Unmatched junction bases numbered 3, after V lost 2 bases and J lost 2 bases. The CDR3 length is 15 residues. The germline V gene encodes CDR1 SEHNR and CDR2 FQNEAQ (reference sequence). The CDR3 nucleotides read TGTGCCAGCAGCTTATTAGCGGGGATCACAGATACGCAGTATTTT. Amino acid sequence: CASSLLAGITDTQYF.

The V call is TRBV6-5, the J call TRBJ1-6, with 7 nucleotides matching TRBD1. There are 15 residues in the CDR3. Germline trimming cut 0 bases from V and 5 bases from J; bases unmatched to any gene: 1. Germline CDR1 is MNHEY and CDR2 is SVGAGI. CDR3 protein: CASSYSTGNNSPLHF. The CDR3 nucleotides are TGTGCCAGCAGTTACTCGACAGGGAATAATTCACCCCTCCACTTT.

This clone came up once. The chain links TRBV7-2 to TRBJ1-5; D gene unclear. This CDR3 spans 13 amino acids. Germline V gene lookup returns CDR1 SGHTA and CDR2 FQGNSA. The V gene lost 2 bases and the J gene lost 2 bases, with 4 bases spanning the gap. The CDR3 coding sequence is TGTGCCAGCAGCTTAAAGGGCAATCAGCCCCAGCATTTT. Translated: CASSLKGNQPQHF.

This chain joins TRBV21-1 and TRBJ1-5. TRBV21-1 is tagged as a pseudogene. The CDR3 extends over 18 amino acids. The CDR3 protein is CASSMIPAPRYSNQPQHF. In DNA form, the CDR3 reads TGTGCCAGCAGCATGATACCGGCCCCGAGGTATAGCAATCAGCCCCAGCATTTT.